The 17 T cell receptor beta chains below were found in one sample sequenced in a study of molecular identifiers for immune sequencing clone quantification. Using its own MiXCR run on the PCR reads, TCRdb lists one record per CDR3 protein. The data hold tens of thousands of distinct CDR3 sequences, with 25% observed a single time. The sample consisted of naive CD8+ T cells from blood, with Jurkat cell RNA spiked in. Subset reported: FACS-sorted CD8+CD4-CCR7+CD45RA+ naive T cells. The receptors derive from a human donor in good health. Some libraries in this study had Jurkat cell RNA spiked in.

Notes on this clonotype: With a much larger clone just one base away, this may be a read error. CDR3 nucleotide sequence: TGTGGCAGCAGCTATGGACAGGGGGCTACGAGAGCTTTCTTT. Amino acid sequence: CGSSYGQGATRAFF. V is TRBV5-3 and J is TRBJ1-1; 11 nucleotides agree with TRBD1. TRBV5-3 falls under the ORF class, with uncertain function. The CDR3 has 14 amino acids.

This clonotype appeared many times. The chain links TRBV6-1 to TRBJ1-1; tentatively, D is TRBD1 (6 bases). Germline CDR1 MNHNS, CDR2 SASEGT. The CDR3 covers 16 residues. Trimming removed 2 bases at V and 1 base at J, with 14 bases between. The CDR3 DNA is TGTGCCAGCAGTGAATGGGGGGCGATAGGGAACACTGAAGCTTTCTTT. It encodes CASSEWGAIGNTEAFF.

This clonotype has a count of ten or more. This sequence joins TRBV28 and TRBJ2-3, with D possibly TRBD1 on 5 matching bases. The germline V gene has CDR1 MDHEN and CDR2 SYDVKM. The CDR3 covers 17 residues. Trimming took 10 bases from V and 0 from J, leaving 23 bases between them. CDR3 coding DNA: TGTGCCACATTAACGCTTCCAGGGTTATCTAGCACAGATACGCAGTATTTT. Amino acid sequence: CATLTLPGLSSTDTQYF.

This clonotype was found many times. The chain has TRBV20-1 and TRBJ2-1, with D possibly matching TRBD2 (5 bases). Germline V gene lookup returns CDR1 DFQATT and CDR2 SNEGSKA (reference sequence). The V and J ends lost 0 bases and 2 bases respectively, with 17 bases between them. The CDR3 is 17 amino acids. DNA for the CDR3: TGCAGTGCTAGAGATCTTACAGTAGCGACCACCTACAATGAGCAGTTCTTC. Translated, it gives CSARDLTVATTYNEQFF.

This clonotype was recorded at least ten times. This chain links TRBV4-3 with TRBJ2-7; 7 bases map to TRBD2. J gave up 3 bases and V 0 bases, and 2 bases lay outside the gene matches. Germline V lookup: CDR1 LGHNA, CDR2 YSLEER. CDR3 length equals 14 residues. Here the CDR3 reads CASSQDGGGYEQYF. Here the CDR3 DNA reads TGCGCCAGCAGCCAAGATGGGGGGGGCTACGAGCAGTACTTC.

This clonotype has ten or more counts. The chain joins TRBV12-3 or TRBV12-4 to TRBJ2-7; TRBD1 matches at 7 bases. This CDR3 region has 13 residues. V shed 5 bases, J shed 2 bases, and the junction held 3 bases outside the gene matches. In DNA, the CDR3 is TGTGCCAGCAGTCATGGGACAGCCTACGAGCAGTACTTC. The encoded protein is CASSHGTAYEQYF.

A word on this clonotype: This may be a read error, as it is one base from a much larger clone. The V gene is TRBV6-6, the J gene TRBJ2-3; TRBD1 aligns across 12 bases. Looked up from germline, CDR1 is MNHNY and CDR2 is SVGAGI (reference sequence). Trimming took 2 bases from V and 6 from J; bases not matched to a gene: 6. This CDR3 has 16 residues. The CDR3: CASSYGGQGARDTQYF. For the CDR3, the DNA is TGTGCCAGCAGTTACGGGGGACAGGGGGCCAGGGATACGCAGTATTTT.

About this clonotype: Since a much larger clone is just one base distant, this may be a read error. This sequence joins TRBV4-3 and TRBJ2-7; D perhaps matches TRBD1 (6 bases). The CDR3 runs 15 residues. Per germline, CDR1 LGHNA and CDR2 YSLEER. DNA for the CDR3: TGCACCAGCAGCCAAGATTGGACAGCAGCCTACGAGCAGTACTTC. Amino acid sequence: CTSSQDWTAAYEQYF.

Regarding this clonotype: At one end the junction does not follow the germline gene, possibly because of a read error. This chain joins TRBV7-6 and TRBJ2-7; TRBD1 might be the D (6 bases). Germline V gene lookup returns CDR1 SGHVS and CDR2 FNYEAQ. The CDR3 is 14 amino acids. This CDR3 is CPSSPGTSSYEQYF. CDR3 bases: TGTCCCAGCAGCCCCGGGACAAGCTCCTACGAGCAGTACTTC.

On this clonotype itself: An end of the junction does not agree with germline; a read error may underlie this. This chain uses TRBV7-9 with TRBJ2-2; 7 bases are shared with TRBD1. Germline loops: CDR1 SEHNR, CDR2 FQNEAQ (reference sequence). The CDR3 consists of 17 residues. Written as DNA, the CDR3 is TGTGCCAGCAGACCACCCTCTCCCGGGACAGAGTCCGGGGAGCTGTATTTT. This encodes CASRPPSPGTESGELYF.

This clonotype turned up a few times. The chain joins TRBV6-2 or TRBV6-3 to TRBJ2-6, with 7 bases matching TRBD1. J was trimmed by 1 base and V by 6 bases; bases with no gene match: 12. This CDR3 is built from 18 residues. Germline V gives CDR1 MNHEY, CDR2 SVGEGT. The CDR3: CASRKFAGTESGANVLTF. CDR3 bases: TGTGCCAGCAGAAAGTTTGCCGGGACAGAGTCTGGGGCCAACGTCCTGACTTTC.

DNA of the CDR3: TGCGCCAGCAGCCAAGATTTCGCGGGACAGAGAAATGAAAAACTGTTTTTT. It yields the protein CASSQDFAGQRNEKLFF. The V call is TRBV4-3, the J call TRBJ1-4; 7 nucleotides align to TRBD1. This CDR3 comprises 17 residues. Germline V lookup: CDR1 LGHNA, CDR2 YSLEER. V shed 0 bases, J shed 5 bases, and the junction held 9 bases outside the gene matches.

The chain joins TRBV2 to TRBJ2-7; 7 bases are a match to TRBD1. Trimming cost V 5 bases and J 7 bases; bases outside gene matches: 11. Looked up from germline, CDR1 is SNHLY and CDR2 is FYNNEI. The CDR3 totals 14 residues. The CDR3 sequence is CASSPWVTQGEQYF. CDR3 DNA sequence: TGTGCCAGCAGTCCTTGGGTCACACAGGGGGAGCAGTACTTC. Together with reference TRBV2 and TRBJ2-7, the CDR3 gives the full variable domain: EPEVTQTPSHQVTQMGQEVILRCVPISNHLYFYWYRQILGQKVEFLVSFYNNEISEKSEIFDDQFSVERPDGSNFTLKIRSTKLEDSAMYFCASSPWVTQGEQYFGPGTRLTVT.

This clonotype was counted ten times or more. CDR3 sequence: CASSLAGVSGNTIYF. DNA of the CDR3: TGTGCCAGCAGCTTAGCAGGCGTCTCTGGAAACACCATATATTTT. The chain links TRBV7-6 to TRBJ1-3, with D unresolved. V lost 0 bases and J 0 bases, leaving 6 bases between the germline ends. The CDR3 spans 15 residues. Germline lookup yields CDR1 SGHVS and CDR2 FNYEAQ.

The chain combines TRBV9 with TRBJ2-2; 7 bases align to TRBD2. Per germline, CDR1 SGDLS and CDR2 YYNGEE. J was trimmed by 0 bases and V by 2 bases; bases with no gene match: 7. This CDR3 comprises 17 residues. DNA for the CDR3: TGTGCCAGCAGCGTTTCCCTAAGCGGGGCGAACACCGGGGAGCTGTTTTTT. This sequence encodes CASSVSLSGANTGELFF.

This sequence joins TRBV11-2 and TRBJ2-7; D is unclear. CDR3 size: 14 residues. Trimming pared 7 bases from V and 3 bases from J, leaving 16 bases between. Germline V gene sequence: CDR1 SGHAT, CDR2 FQNNGV. CDR3 loop: CASKQSSVRYEQYF. The CDR3 nucleotides are TGTGCCAGCAAGCAATCTAGTGTGCGCTACGAGCAGTACTTC.

V gene TRBV7-9 combines with J gene TRBJ2-4; possibly TRBD1 for D (6 bases). The CDR3 is 16 amino acids. Germline assignment: CDR1 SEHNR and CDR2 FQNEAQ (reference sequence). Trimming removed 3 bases from V and 2 bases from J, with 14 bases in between. As DNA, the CDR3 is TGTGCCAGCAGCTTCGGCGCAGGGGTAACCAAAAACATTCAGTACTTC. Its protein product is CASSFGAGVTKNIQYF.